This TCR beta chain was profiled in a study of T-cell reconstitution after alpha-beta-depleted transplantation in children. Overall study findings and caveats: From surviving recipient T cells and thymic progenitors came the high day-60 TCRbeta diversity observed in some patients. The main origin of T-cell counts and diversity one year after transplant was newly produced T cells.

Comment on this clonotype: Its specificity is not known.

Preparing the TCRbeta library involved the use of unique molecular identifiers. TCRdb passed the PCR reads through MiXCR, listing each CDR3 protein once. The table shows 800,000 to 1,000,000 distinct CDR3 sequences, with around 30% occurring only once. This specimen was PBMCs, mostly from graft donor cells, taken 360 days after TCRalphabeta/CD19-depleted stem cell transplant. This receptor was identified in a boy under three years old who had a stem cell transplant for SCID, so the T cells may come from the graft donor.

The CDR3 loop is CASSLDVFRDEQYF. The CDR3 bases are TGCGCCAGCAGCTTGGACGTTTTCCGGGACGAGCAGTACTTC. The genes are TRBV5-1 and TRBJ2-7; D not resolved. Trimming removed 0 bases at V and 5 bases at J, with 12 bases between. Per the germline V gene, CDR1 is SGHRS and CDR2 is YFSETQ. The CDR3 is 14 residues long.